Below, 5 T cell receptor beta chains from the same sample are listed, as sequenced in a study of blood T cell repertoires in COVID-19. The method was immunoSEQ multiplex PCR; TCRdb's version includes in-frame clones alone and lacks a portion of them. The data show about 100,000 clones, 71% seen once. The sequenced material came from peripheral blood. The receptors originated from a woman aged 40-49 years with acute or convalescent COVID-19.

The chain carries TRBV5-6 and TRBJ1-4; tentatively, D is TRBD1 (5 bases). The length of the CDR3 is 14 residues. Germline CDR1 SGHDT, CDR2 YYEEEE. Trimming removed 0 bases from V and 6 bases from J, with 9 bases in between. The CDR3: CASSLVGGDEKLFF. The CDR3 nucleotides read TGTGCCAGCAGCTTGGTCGGGGGAGATGAAAAACTGTTTTTT.

The genes are TRBV7-7 and TRBJ2-7, with TRBD1 identical over 12 bases. V gave up 1 base and J gave up 5 bases; unmatched junction bases: 3. The CDR3 spans 15 residues. Germline values: CDR1 SSHAT, CDR2 FNYEAQ (reference sequence). CDR3 DNA: TGTGCCAGCAGCTTAGGGGGGACAGGGGGCAACGAGCAGTACTTC. This encodes CASSLGGTGGNEQYF. Filled out from reference TRBV7-7 and TRBJ2-7, the complete variable domain reads GAGVSQSPRYKVTKRGQDVTLRCDPISSHATLYWYQQALGQGPEFLTYFNYEAQPDKSGLPSDRFSAERPEGSISTLTIQRTEQRDSAMYRCASSLGGTGGNEQYFGPGTRLTVT.

This rearrangement joins TRBV28 to TRBJ2-7; 7 bases are shared with TRBD1. V gave up 6 bases and J gave up 2 bases; unmatched junction bases: 10. CDR1 is MDHEN, CDR2 SYDVKM, per germline. The CDR3 spans 15 residues. The CDR3 region is CASRKVGQPAYEQYF. CDR3 bases: TGTGCCAGCAGAAAAGTGGGACAGCCCGCCTACGAGCAGTACTTC.

This rearrangement joins TRBV3-1 (or the pseudogene TRBV3-2) to TRBJ2-2; a possible D gene is TRBD2 (5 bases). V lost 8 bases, J lost 6 bases, and 13 bases lay in between. This CDR3 is 13 amino acids long. CDR1 is LGHDT and CDR2 is YNNKEL in the germline V gene (reference sequence). Here the CDR3 reads CASLGGTAGELFF. CDR3 coding DNA: TGTGCCAGCTTAGGAGGAACGGCCGGGGAGCTGTTTTTT.

This clone was recorded at least ten times. This rearrangement joins TRBV3-1 (or the pseudogene TRBV3-2) to TRBJ2-2, with 10 bases that match TRBD2. Trimming cost V 3 bases and J 8 bases; bases outside gene matches: 3. The germline V gene has CDR1 LGHDT and CDR2 YNNKEL (reference sequence). CDR3 length: 14 amino acids. In nucleotides, the CDR3 is TGTGCCAGCAGCCAGAGCGGGGGGGCTGGGGAGCTGTTTTTT. Its translation: CASSQSGGAGELFF.